This T cell receptor (beta chain) was identified during a study of vaccination and CD4 T cells after COVID-19. Overall study context: The makeup of the convalescents was six males and four females, two of them Hispanic. Median time from second vaccine dose to sampling was roughly 76 days (14 to 241). Drawing of post-COVID samples took place a median about 100 days after diagnosis (range 35 to 161).

The sample's treatment: roughly 10-day PBMC culture with coronavirus spike peptide pools or control peptides (ViraFEST assay). The PCR-positive dates, March through December 2020, came before the US Alpha, Beta and Delta variants. Trimming cost V 6 bases and J 2 bases; bases outside gene matches: 6. The CDR3 has 15 amino acids. CDR1 is ENHRY and CDR2 is SYGVKD in the germline V gene. The Oncomine TCR Beta short-read assay sequenced DNA from cultured CD4+ T cells. TCRdb itself ran the PCR reads through MiXCR, one entry per CDR3 protein. The sample holds approximately 19,000 distinct CDR3 sequences, just over 60% seen once. Concerning this clonotype itself: Antigen: not known.

V gene TRBV10-3 combines with J gene TRBJ1-3; TRBD1 matches at 8 bases. This sequence was found in a human donor who had recovered from COVID-19. Source material: CD4+ T cells from blood, cultured in vitro. The CDR3 loop is CAIRGQDGPGNTIYF. As DNA, the CDR3 is TGTGCCATCAGGGGACAGGACGGTCCTGGAAACACCATATATTTT.